This T cell receptor (beta chain) originates from a study of identifying expanded T cells in peripheral blood. Collection occurred without any documented infections or immune events in donors. The germline gives CDR1 SGHNT, CDR2 YYREEE (reference sequence). The CDR3 consists of 14 residues. The ends lost 4 bases at V and 7 bases at J; junction bases unmatched: 8. Remarks on this clone: Its antigen is undetermined.

Study-level points and caveats: Clone count variance between roughly 2-week samples rose with total template count.

Clones were read by immunoSEQ multiplex PCR, and TCRdb kept only the in-frame ones, dropping some. The data contain tens of thousands of clones, 82% of them singletons. The chain couples TRBV5-4 to TRBJ2-7; TRBD1 agrees at 10 bases. This sequence was found in a person aged 18 to 70 in good health. Sequencing was performed on blood. In nucleotides, the CDR3 is TGTGCCAGCAGCCTAGGACAGGGGGGTTATGAGCAGTACTTC. It specifies CASSLGQGGYEQYF.